The entry below gives a single T cell receptor beta chain sequence along with its context. The data were taken from a study of control samples from healthy donors and cancer patients. CDR1 SGHDT and CDR2 YYEEEE come from the germline V gene. The CDR3 contains 14 residues. The V and J ends lost 2 bases and 7 bases, in that order; junction bases with no gene match: 4. Data came from immunoSEQ multiplex PCR; TCRdb stores just in-frame clones and leaves some out. The sample holds 150,000 to 200,000 clones, 80% to 95% seen once. Source material: blood. The sequence derives from a woman in her thirties or forties in good health. The chain is built from TRBV5-6 and TRBJ2-1; 9 nucleotides match TRBD1. The CDR3 DNA sequence: TGTGCCAGCAGCTTCTGGACAGGGGTGAATGAGCAGTTCTTC. Translating it yields CASSFWTGVNEQFF.